This TCR beta chain was observed in a study of metastatic and nonmetastatic thyroid tumors. Study-wide context: For malignant and benign thyroid patients, tumor or nodule tissue and blood were the sources whose repertoires were compared. Overall study results and limits: In both blood and tumor samples, TCR beta diversity was reported significantly higher for malignant than benign nodules.

All patients reached thyroid surgery having received no treatment beforehand. This clone was seen a handful of times. Antigen: not known. Trimming took 5 bases from V and 3 from J; bases not matched to a gene: 6. This CDR3 spans 14 amino acids. The germline V gene encodes CDR1 MNHNS and CDR2 SASEGT. Authors' methods: Clinicopathological groups of papillary thyroid cancer showed CDR3 differences that were used to build a distant-metastasis classifier. Using MiXCR, TCRdb reanalyzed the PCR reads. These V and J calls derive from TCRdb rather than the authors' analysis. The data show just under 45,000 clones, 3% to 3.5% seen once.

The sequence derives from a female donor with papillary thyroid cancer or a benign thyroid nodule (not recorded which). Some clones in this sample may be carry-over from other donors' samples. The rearrangement links TRBV6-1 to TRBJ2-5; TRBD2 matches 7 bases. Sequenced: blood. CDR3 sequence: CASSWMAGEETQYF. The CDR3 nucleotides are TGTGCCAGCAGTTGGATGGCGGGAGAAGAGACCCAGTACTTC.